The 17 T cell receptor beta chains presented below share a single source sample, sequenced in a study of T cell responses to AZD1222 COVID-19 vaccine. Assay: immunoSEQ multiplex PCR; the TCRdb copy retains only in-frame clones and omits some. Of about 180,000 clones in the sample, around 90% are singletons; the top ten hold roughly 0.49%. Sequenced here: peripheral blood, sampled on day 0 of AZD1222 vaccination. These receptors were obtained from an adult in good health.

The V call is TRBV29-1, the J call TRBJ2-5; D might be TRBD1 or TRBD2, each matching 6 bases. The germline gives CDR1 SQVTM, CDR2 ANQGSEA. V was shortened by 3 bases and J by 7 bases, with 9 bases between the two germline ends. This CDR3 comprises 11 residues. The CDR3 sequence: CSVEEGGTQYF. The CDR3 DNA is TGCAGCGTTGAGGAGGGGGGGACCCAGTACTTC.

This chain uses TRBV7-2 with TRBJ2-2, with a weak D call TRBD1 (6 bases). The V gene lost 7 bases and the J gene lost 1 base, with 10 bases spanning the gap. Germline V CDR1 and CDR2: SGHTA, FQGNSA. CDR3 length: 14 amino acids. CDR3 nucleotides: TGTGCCAGCACCGTGACAGGGAACACCGGGGAGCTGTTTTTT. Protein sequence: CASTVTGNTGELFF. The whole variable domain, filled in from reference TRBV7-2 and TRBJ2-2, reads GAGVSQSPSNKVTEKGKDVELRCDPISGHTALYWYRQSLGQGLEFLIYFQGNSAPDKSGLPSDRFSAERTGGSVSTLTIQRTQQEDSAVYLCASTVTGNTGELFFGEGSRLTVL.

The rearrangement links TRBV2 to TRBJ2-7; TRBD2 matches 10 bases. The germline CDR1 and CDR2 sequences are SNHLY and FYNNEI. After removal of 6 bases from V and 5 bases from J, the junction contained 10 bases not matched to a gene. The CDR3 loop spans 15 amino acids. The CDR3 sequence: CASSSRGLAGDEQYF. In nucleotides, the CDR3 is TGTGCCAGCAGCTCTAGAGGGCTAGCGGGAGACGAGCAGTACTTC.

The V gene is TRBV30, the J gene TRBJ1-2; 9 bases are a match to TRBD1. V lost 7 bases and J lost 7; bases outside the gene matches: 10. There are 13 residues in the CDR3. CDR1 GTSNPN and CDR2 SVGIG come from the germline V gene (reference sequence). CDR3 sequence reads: CASRTGAFSGYTF. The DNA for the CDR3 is TGTGCCTCGAGGACAGGGGCCTTTTCTGGCTACACCTTC.

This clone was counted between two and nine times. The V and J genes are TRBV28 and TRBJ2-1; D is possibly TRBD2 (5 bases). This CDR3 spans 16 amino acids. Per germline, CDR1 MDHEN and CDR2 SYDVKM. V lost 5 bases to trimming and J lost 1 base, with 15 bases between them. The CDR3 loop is CASSGLGGHSYNEQFF. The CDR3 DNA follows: TGTGCCAGCAGTGGCCTCGGAGGTCATTCCTACAATGAGCAGTTCTTC.

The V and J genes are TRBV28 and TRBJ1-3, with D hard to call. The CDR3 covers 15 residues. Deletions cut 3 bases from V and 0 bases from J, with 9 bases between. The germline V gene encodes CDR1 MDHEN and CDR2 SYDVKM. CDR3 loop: CASSLAGPSGNTIYF. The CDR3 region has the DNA TGTGCCAGCAGTTTGGCAGGCCCCTCTGGAAACACCATATATTTT. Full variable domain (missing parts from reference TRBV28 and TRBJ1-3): DVKVTQSSRYLVKRTGEKVFLECVQDMDHENMFWYRQDPGLGLRLIYFSYDVKMKEKGDIPEGYSVSREKKERFSLILESASTNQTSMYLCASSLAGPSGNTIYFGEGSWLTVV.

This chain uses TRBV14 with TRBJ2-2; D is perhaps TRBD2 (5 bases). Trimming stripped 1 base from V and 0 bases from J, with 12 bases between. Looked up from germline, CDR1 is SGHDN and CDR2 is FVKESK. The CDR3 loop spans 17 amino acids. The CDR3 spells CASSQVGRLTNTGELFF. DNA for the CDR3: TGTGCCAGCAGCCAAGTCGGCAGACTAACGAACACCGGGGAGCTGTTTTTT. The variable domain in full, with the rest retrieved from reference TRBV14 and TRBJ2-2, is EAGVTQFPSHSVIEKGQTVTLRCDPISGHDNLYWYRRVMGKEIKFLLHFVKESKQDESGMPNNRFLAERTGGTYSTLKVQPAELEDSGVYFCASSQVGRLTNTGELFFGEGSRLTVL.

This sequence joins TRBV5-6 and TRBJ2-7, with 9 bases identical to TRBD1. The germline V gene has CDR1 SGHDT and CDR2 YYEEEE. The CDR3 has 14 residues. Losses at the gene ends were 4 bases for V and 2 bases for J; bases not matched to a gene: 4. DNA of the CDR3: TGTGCCAGCAGCCGGGACAGGGAAACCTACGAGCAGTACTTC. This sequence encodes CASSRDRETYEQYF.

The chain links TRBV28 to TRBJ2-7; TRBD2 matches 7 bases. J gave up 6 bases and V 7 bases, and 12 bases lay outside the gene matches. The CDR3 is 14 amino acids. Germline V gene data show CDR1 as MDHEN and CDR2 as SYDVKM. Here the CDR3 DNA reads TGTGCCAGCAACGGCGGGGCAGGGAGGGGCGAGCAGTACTTC. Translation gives CASNGGAGRGEQYF. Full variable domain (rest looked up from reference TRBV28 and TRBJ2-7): DVKVTQSSRYLVKRTGEKVFLECVQDMDHENMFWYRQDPGLGLRLIYFSYDVKMKEKGDIPEGYSVSREKKERFSLILESASTNQTSMYLCASNGGAGRGEQYFGPGTRLTVT.

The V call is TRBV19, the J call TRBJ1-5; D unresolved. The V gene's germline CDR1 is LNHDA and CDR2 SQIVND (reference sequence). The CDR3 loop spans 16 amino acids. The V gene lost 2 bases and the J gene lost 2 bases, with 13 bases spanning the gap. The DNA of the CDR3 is TGTGCCAGTAGTATACCCCGAAGGGAGGGCAATCAGCCCCAGCATTTT. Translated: CASSIPRREGNQPQHF.

The CDR3 loop is CASSQDRADSGNTIYF. CDR3 in DNA: TGCGCCAGCAGCCAAGATCGGGCAGACTCTGGAAACACCATATATTTT. V is TRBV4-3 and J is TRBJ1-3; D remains ambiguous. V lost 0 bases, J lost 0 bases, and 9 bases lay in between. This CDR3 spans 16 amino acids. The germline CDR1 and CDR2 sequences are LGHNA and YSLEER.

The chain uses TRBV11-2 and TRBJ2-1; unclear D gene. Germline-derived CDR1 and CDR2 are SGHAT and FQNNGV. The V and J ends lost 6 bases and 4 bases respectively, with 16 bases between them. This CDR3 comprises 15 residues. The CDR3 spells CASSYSQPGYNEQFF. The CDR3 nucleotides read TGTGCCAGCAGTTATAGTCAGCCAGGATACAATGAGCAGTTCTTC.

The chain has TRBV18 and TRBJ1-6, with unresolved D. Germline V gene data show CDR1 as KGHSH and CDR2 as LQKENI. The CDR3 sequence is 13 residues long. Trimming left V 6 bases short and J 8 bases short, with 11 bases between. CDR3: CASSPAADSPLHF. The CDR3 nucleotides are TGTGCCAGCTCCCCCGCCGCGGATTCACCCCTCCACTTT. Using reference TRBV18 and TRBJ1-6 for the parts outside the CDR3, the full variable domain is NAGVMQNPRHLVRRRGQEARLRCSPMKGHSHVYWYRQLPEEGLKFMVYLQKENIIDESGMPKERFSAEFPKEGPSILRIQQVVRGDSAAYFCASSPAADSPLHFGNGTRLTVT.

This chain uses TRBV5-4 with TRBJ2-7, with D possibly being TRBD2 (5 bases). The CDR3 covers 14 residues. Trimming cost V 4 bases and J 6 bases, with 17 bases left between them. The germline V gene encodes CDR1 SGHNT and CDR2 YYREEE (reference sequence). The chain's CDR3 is CASSPVGRAGEQYF. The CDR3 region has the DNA TGTGCCAGCAGCCCCGTGGGAAGGGCGGGCGAGCAGTACTTC.

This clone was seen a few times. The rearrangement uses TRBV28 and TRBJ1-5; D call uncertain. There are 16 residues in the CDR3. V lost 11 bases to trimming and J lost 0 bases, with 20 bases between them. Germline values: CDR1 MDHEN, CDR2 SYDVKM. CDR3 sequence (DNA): TGTGCCCCCTCAGGAGGAGAAGCCGATAGCAATCAGCCCCAGCATTTT. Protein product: CAPSGGEADSNQPQHF.

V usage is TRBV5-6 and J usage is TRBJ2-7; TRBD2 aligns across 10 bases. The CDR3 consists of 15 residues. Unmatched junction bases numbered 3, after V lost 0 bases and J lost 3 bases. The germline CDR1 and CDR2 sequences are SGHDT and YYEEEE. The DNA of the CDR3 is TGTGCCAGCAGCTTGGGCCTAGCGGGAGACTACGAGCAGTACTTC. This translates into CASSLGLAGDYEQYF.

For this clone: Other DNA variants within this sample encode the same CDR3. DNA for the CDR3: TGTGCCTGGAGTGTAGGGACAGGGGGGACAGATACGCAGTATTTT. Translated: CAWSVGTGGTDTQYF. The chain is built from TRBV30 and TRBJ2-3; TRBD1 matches 11 bases. Trimming at V came to 0 bases and at J to 3 bases, leaving 2 bases not matched to a gene. The CDR3 totals 15 residues. CDR1 is GTSNPN, CDR2 SVGIG, per germline (reference sequence).